A selection of T cell receptor beta chains follows, all from one sample in a study of T-cell reconstitution after alpha-beta-depleted transplantation in children. In TCRdb, the PCR reads were re-called with MiXCR into one record per CDR3 protein. The sample consists of approximately 300,000 distinct CDR3 sequences, roughly 7.8% of them appearing once. Material: peripheral blood, obtained 360 days after TCRalphabeta/CD19-depleted stem cell transplant. These receptors were obtained from a female patient between 2 and 15 years old who had a stem cell transplant for Fanconi anemia, so the T cells may come from the graft donor. Both conserved end residues are part of each CDR3. A D gene is named only where the DNA matches it firmly. Size values are once, few and many counts, or a class for expanded clones, and some rows have none.

v_call: TRBV5-1; clone_size: many; j_call: TRBJ2-7; d_call: -; cdr3_nt: TGCGCCAGCAGCTTGGGGGCAGGGGTCGAGCAGTACTTC; cdr3_aa: CASSLGAGVEQYF
v_call: TRBV20-1; clone_size: many; j_call: TRBJ2-1; d_call: TRBD2; cdr3_nt: TGCAGTGCCGCGGGACTAGTGATGGGAGAGCAGTTCTTC; cdr3_aa: CSAAGLVMGEQFF
v_call: TRBV29-1; clone_size: many; j_call: TRBJ1-2; d_call: TRBD1; cdr3_nt: TGCAGCGTTACAGGGGCAATCTATGGCTACACCTTC; cdr3_aa: CSVTGAIYGYTF
v_call: TRBV5-5; clone_size: few; j_call: TRBJ1-2; d_call: -; cdr3_nt: TGTGCCAGCAGCTTGCCAGGGGTAAACGATGGCTACACCTTC; cdr3_aa: CASSLPGVNDGYTF
v_call: TRBV7-2; clone_size: -; j_call: TRBJ1-1; d_call: -; cdr3_nt: TGTGCCAGCAGCCTCGGTTTGGAGGTCACTGAAGCTTTCTTT; cdr3_aa: CASSLGLEVTEAFF
v_call: TRBV29-1; clone_size: many; j_call: TRBJ2-7; d_call: TRBD1; cdr3_nt: TGCAGCGCCTCAGGGGGCGCCTACTACGAGCAGTACTTC; cdr3_aa: CSASGGAYYEQYF
v_call: TRBV6-1; clone_size: few; j_call: TRBJ2-3; d_call: -; cdr3_nt: TGTGCCAGCAGACCCCTCGGGCGAGGAAGGGATACGCAGTATTTT; cdr3_aa: CASRPLGRGRDTQYF
v_call: TRBV20-1; clone_size: -; j_call: TRBJ1-5; d_call: TRBD1; cdr3_nt: TGCAGTGCTAGGCAGGGGACAGATAGCAATCAGCCCCAGCATTTT; cdr3_aa: CSARQGTDSNQPQHF
v_call: TRBV5-1; clone_size: many; j_call: TRBJ1-1; d_call: TRBD1; cdr3_nt: TGTGCCAGCAGCTTAGACAGGGGGAACACTGAAGCTTTCTTT; cdr3_aa: CASSLDRGNTEAFF
v_call: TRBV6-6; clone_size: few; j_call: TRBJ1-2; d_call: -; cdr3_nt: TGTGCCAGCAGTTACTCGAGCAGTAACTACACCTTC; cdr3_aa: CASSYSSSNYTF
v_call: TRBV27; clone_size: many; j_call: TRBJ2-1; d_call: TRBD2; cdr3_nt: TGTGCCAGCAGTTTATCTGTAGCGGGAGACGAAGATGAGCAGTTCTTC; cdr3_aa: CASSLSVAGDEDEQFF
v_call: TRBV15; clone_size: many; j_call: TRBJ2-3; d_call: -; cdr3_nt: TGTGCCACCAGTCGGGGGCGCACAGATACGCAGTATTTT; cdr3_aa: CATSRGRTDTQYF
v_call: TRBV20-1; clone_size: -; j_call: TRBJ1-4; d_call: TRBD1; cdr3_nt: TGCAGTGCTAGAGATGGGACAGGTTCGGACCTTAATGAAAAACTGTTTTTT; cdr3_aa: CSARDGTGSDLNEKLFF
v_call: TRBV6-5; clone_size: few; j_call: TRBJ2-3; d_call: TRBD2; cdr3_nt: TGTGCCAGCAGTTGGCGGGGGGCATCCACAGATACGCAGTATTTT; cdr3_aa: CASSWRGASTDTQYF
v_call: TRBV7-2; clone_size: many; j_call: TRBJ2-3; d_call: TRBD2; cdr3_nt: TGTGCCAGCAGCTCTAGCGGCTTCACAGATACGCAGTATTTT; cdr3_aa: CASSSSGFTDTQYF
v_call: TRBV7-2; clone_size: many; j_call: TRBJ2-5; d_call: -; cdr3_nt: TGTGCCAGCAGCTTAGAGGCAGAGACCCAGTACTTC; cdr3_aa: CASSLEAETQYF
v_call: TRBV5-4; clone_size: few; j_call: TRBJ2-1; d_call: -; cdr3_nt: TGTGCCAGCAGCTTGGGAGCTACGGGTGGTTTTTATGAGCAGTTCTTC; cdr3_aa: CASSLGATGGFYEQFF
v_call: TRBV5-1; clone_size: many; j_call: TRBJ2-7; d_call: TRBD2; cdr3_nt: TGCGCCAGCAGCTTGGACGCTAGCGGGAGAATCTTAGGCTACGAGCAGTACTTC; cdr3_aa: CASSLDASGRILGYEQYF
v_call: TRBV15; clone_size: -; j_call: TRBJ2-3; d_call: TRBD2; cdr3_nt: TGTGCCACCAGCGGAAGACTAGCGGGCACAGATACGCAGTATTTT; cdr3_aa: CATSGRLAGTDTQYF
v_call: TRBV24-1; clone_size: few; j_call: TRBJ2-2; d_call: TRBD2; cdr3_nt: TGTGCCACCAGTGGCCGACGGACTAGCGGGGGGGGAAACACCGGGGAGCTGTTTTTT; cdr3_aa: CATSGRRTSGGGNTGELFF
v_call: TRBV28; clone_size: many; j_call: TRBJ2-5; d_call: -; cdr3_nt: TGTGCCAGCAGTTTATTGGGTAGGAACGGACAAGAGACCCAGTACTTC; cdr3_aa: CASSLLGRNGQETQYF
v_call: TRBV10-2; clone_size: -; j_call: TRBJ2-5; d_call: -; cdr3_nt: TGCGCCAGCAGCGCTCTTCGGCAGACCCAGTACTTC; cdr3_aa: CASSALRQTQYF
v_call: TRBV6-2/TRBV6-3; clone_size: few; j_call: TRBJ2-5; d_call: -; cdr3_nt: TGTGCCAGCAGTTACTCGGGGACCTTCCAGACCCAGTACTTC; cdr3_aa: CASSYSGTFQTQYF
v_call: TRBV28; clone_size: many; j_call: TRBJ2-7; d_call: TRBD1; cdr3_nt: TGTGCCAGCATTACACCGGGACAGGGGTTGTCCTACGAGCAGTACTTC; cdr3_aa: CASITPGQGLSYEQYF
v_call: TRBV6-1; clone_size: many; j_call: TRBJ1-1; d_call: -; cdr3_nt: TGTGCCAGCAGTCCACATAAGACAGACCACACTGAAGCTTTCTTT; cdr3_aa: CASSPHKTDHTEAFF
v_call: TRBV5-1; clone_size: many; j_call: TRBJ2-7; d_call: -; cdr3_nt: TGCGCCAGCAGCCCAACGACCCAACAGGTTGTCGAGCAGTACTTC; cdr3_aa: CASSPTTQQVVEQYF
v_call: TRBV25-1; clone_size: -; j_call: TRBJ1-2; d_call: -; cdr3_nt: TGTGCCAGCAGTGAGGAGGGTGCTCTGCGCTATGGCTACACCTTC; cdr3_aa: CASSEEGALRYGYTF
v_call: TRBV20-1; clone_size: -; j_call: TRBJ1-1; d_call: -; cdr3_nt: TGCAGTGCTTCCCGGGCGGGGCTGATCACTGAAGCTTTCTTT; cdr3_aa: CSASRAGLITEAFF
v_call: TRBV20-1; clone_size: few; j_call: TRBJ1-6; d_call: -; cdr3_nt: TGCAGTGCTAGAGACTCGGGCGGGGGTTATAATTCACCCCTCCACTTT; cdr3_aa: CSARDSGGGYNSPLHF
v_call: TRBV29-1; clone_size: many; j_call: TRBJ1-2; d_call: -; cdr3_nt: TGCAGCGTATACATGGGAAGGCAGCCCCTAACGGAAGGCTACACCTTC; cdr3_aa: CSVYMGRQPLTEGYTF
v_call: TRBV5-1; clone_size: few; j_call: TRBJ2-5; d_call: TRBD2; cdr3_nt: TGCGCCAGCAGTTTGGGGGTACTAGCGGGAGAGACCCAGTACTTC; cdr3_aa: CASSLGVLAGETQYF
v_call: TRBV27; clone_size: many; j_call: TRBJ2-5; d_call: -; cdr3_nt: TGTGCCAGCAGTTTTCGGGCCGGGGAGACCCAGTACTTC; cdr3_aa: CASSFRAGETQYF
v_call: TRBV15; clone_size: -; j_call: TRBJ1-4; d_call: -; cdr3_nt: TGTGCCACCAGCAGAGATCGGGGTCTAGGGACTAATGAAAAACTGTTTTTT; cdr3_aa: CATSRDRGLGTNEKLFF
v_call: TRBV18; clone_size: -; j_call: TRBJ1-1; d_call: -; cdr3_nt: TGTGCCAGCTCACCAAAAGGATTGAACACTGAAGCTTTCTTT; cdr3_aa: CASSPKGLNTEAFF
v_call: TRBV5-6; clone_size: -; j_call: TRBJ2-3; d_call: TRBD1; cdr3_nt: TGTGCCAGCAGCCCTATCAGACAGGGGTTGACAGATACGCAGTATTTT; cdr3_aa: CASSPIRQGLTDTQYF
v_call: TRBV7-9; clone_size: -; j_call: TRBJ1-4; d_call: TRBD1; cdr3_nt: TGTGCCAGCAGCTTAGATCCGGGGACAGGGGACGAAAAACTGTTTTTT; cdr3_aa: CASSLDPGTGDEKLFF
v_call: TRBV7-9; clone_size: few; j_call: TRBJ2-3; d_call: TRBD1; cdr3_nt: TGTGCCAGCAGCCAAGGGACAGGCCGCGGGACGCAGTATTTT; cdr3_aa: CASSQGTGRGTQYF
v_call: TRBV20-1; clone_size: many; j_call: TRBJ1-5; d_call: TRBD1; cdr3_nt: TGCAGTGCTAGAGGGGGACAGGGTTTAAATCAGCCCCAGCATTTT; cdr3_aa: CSARGGQGLNQPQHF
v_call: TRBV18; clone_size: -; j_call: TRBJ1-1; d_call: -; cdr3_nt: TGTGCCAGCTCACTGGTAGCTTTGAACACTGAAGCTTTCTTT; cdr3_aa: CASSLVALNTEAFF
v_call: TRBV11-2; clone_size: -; j_call: TRBJ1-1; d_call: TRBD1; cdr3_nt: TGTGCCAGCAGCTCAACCCCTTCCTACTACAGGGGGAGGGACACTGAAGCTTTCTTT; cdr3_aa: CASSSTPSYYRGRDTEAFF
v_call: TRBV15; clone_size: many; j_call: TRBJ2-1; d_call: -; cdr3_nt: TGTGCCACCAGCAGAGAAAACACGATTTACAATGAGCAGTTCTTC; cdr3_aa: CATSRENTIYNEQFF
v_call: TRBV18; clone_size: few; j_call: TRBJ2-7; d_call: -; cdr3_nt: TGTGCCAGCTCACCAACGGGTGGTCCCTCCTACGAGCAGTACTTC; cdr3_aa: CASSPTGGPSYEQYF
v_call: TRBV6-5; clone_size: few; j_call: TRBJ2-1; d_call: -; cdr3_nt: TGTGCCAGCAGCCGAGTCACCCCCGACCCCGGCTACAATGAGCAGTTCTTC; cdr3_aa: CASSRVTPDPGYNEQFF
v_call: TRBV2; clone_size: few; j_call: TRBJ2-1; d_call: TRBD1; cdr3_nt: TGTGCCAGCACCCAAATAGGACAGGGTGGATGGTTCTTC; cdr3_aa: CASTQIGQGGWFF
v_call: TRBV7-9; clone_size: many; j_call: TRBJ1-1; d_call: -; cdr3_nt: TGTGCCAGCAGCTTAGAGAAGGCAGAAGCTTTCTTT; cdr3_aa: CASSLEKAEAFF